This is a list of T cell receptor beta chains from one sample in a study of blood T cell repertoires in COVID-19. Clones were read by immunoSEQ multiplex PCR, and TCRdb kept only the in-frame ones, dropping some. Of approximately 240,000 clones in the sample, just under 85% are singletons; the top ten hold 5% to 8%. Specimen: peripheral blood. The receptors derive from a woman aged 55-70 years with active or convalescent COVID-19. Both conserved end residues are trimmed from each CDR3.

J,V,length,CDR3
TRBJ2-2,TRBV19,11,ATRGRGTGELF
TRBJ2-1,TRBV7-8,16,ASSNVRLRDYPYNEQF
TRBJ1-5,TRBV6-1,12,ASSEGQANQPQH
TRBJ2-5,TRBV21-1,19,ASSKLLEGAPLLGLQETQY
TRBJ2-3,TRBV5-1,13,ASSLDSSSTDTQY
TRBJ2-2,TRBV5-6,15,ASSRPRGVPNTGELF
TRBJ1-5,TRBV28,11,ASSFGQNQPQH
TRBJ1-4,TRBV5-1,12,ASSLDRRNEKLF
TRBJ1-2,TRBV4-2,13,ASSQDLGRAYGYT
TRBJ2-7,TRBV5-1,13,ASSPAPTGVYEQY
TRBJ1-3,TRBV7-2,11,ASSLEGGNTIY
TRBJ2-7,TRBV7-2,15,ASSLYGGTSSSYEQY
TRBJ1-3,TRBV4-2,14,ASSQYRVRSGNTIY
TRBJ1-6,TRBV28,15,ASSSLTGLSYNSPLH
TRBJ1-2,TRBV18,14,ASSPPTGADNYGYT
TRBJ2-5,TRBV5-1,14,ASSLGLAGGRETQY
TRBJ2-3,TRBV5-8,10,ASRAERNTQY
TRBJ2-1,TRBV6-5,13,ASNVDRGTYNEQF
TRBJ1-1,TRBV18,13,ASSPGLGSGTEAF
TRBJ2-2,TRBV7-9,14,ASSPRTSSNTGELF
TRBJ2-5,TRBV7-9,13,ASSFSATDEETQY
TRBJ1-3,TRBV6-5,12,ASSRVGALDTIY